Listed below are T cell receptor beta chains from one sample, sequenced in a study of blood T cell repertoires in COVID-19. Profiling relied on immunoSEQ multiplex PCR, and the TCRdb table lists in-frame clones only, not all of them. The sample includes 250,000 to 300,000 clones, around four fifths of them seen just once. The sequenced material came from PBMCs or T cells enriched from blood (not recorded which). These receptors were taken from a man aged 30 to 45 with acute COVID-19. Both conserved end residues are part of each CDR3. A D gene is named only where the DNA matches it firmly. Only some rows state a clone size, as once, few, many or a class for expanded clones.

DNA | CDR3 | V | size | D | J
TGTGCCAGCAGCTTCGGTGGGGGGGCAGATACGCAGTATTTT | CASSFGGGADTQYF | TRBV5-6 | - | TRBD2 | TRBJ2-3
TGTGCCAGCAGCCCCACACAGGGGTTGGGTTCACCCCTCCACTTT | CASSPTQGLGSPLHF | TRBV14 | - | TRBD1 | TRBJ1-6
TGCGCCAGCAGCCAAGATAGAGCTAGCTCGGAGACCCAGTACTTC | CASSQDRASSETQYF | TRBV4-1 | - | - | TRBJ2-5
TGTGCCAGTAGTGTGAGCGGGGGGCAAGATACGCAGTATTTT | CASSVSGGQDTQYF | TRBV19 | - | TRBD2 | TRBJ2-3
TGTGCCAGCAGCCCTCCCTGGACAGGGTCCGGGGAGCTGTTTTTT | CASSPPWTGSGELFF | TRBV5-1 | - | TRBD1 | TRBJ2-2
TGTGCCAGCAGTCCTCGACAGGGGGCGCGTACTGAAGCTTTCTTT | CASSPRQGARTEAFF | TRBV27 | few | TRBD1 | TRBJ1-1
TGTGCCAGCAGCTCCCCCCTGGGGGGGGTTCAGCCCCAGCATTTT | CASSSPLGGVQPQHF | TRBV7-8 | - | - | TRBJ1-5
TGTGCCAGCAGCCCTTGGACTAGCGGGAATAATGAGCAGTTCTTC | CASSPWTSGNNEQFF | TRBV9 | - | TRBD2 | TRBJ2-1
TGCGCCAGCAGAATGGACAGGGGAACTGAAGCTTTCTTT | CASRMDRGTEAFF | TRBV10-2 | - | TRBD1 | TRBJ1-1
TGCGCCAGCAGCTTGAGGAGGGAGGAACGATTGGGCACTGAAGCTTTCTTT | CASSLRREERLGTEAFF | TRBV5-1 | - | - | TRBJ1-1
TGTGCCAGCAGTCCCGGCGCAGGGGCCGGCTACACCTTC | CASSPGAGAGYTF | TRBV6-2/TRBV6-3 | few | - | TRBJ1-2
TGTGCCAGCAGCGAGTATGAGCAGTTCTTC | CASSEYEQFF | TRBV11-2 | - | - | TRBJ2-1
TGCGCCAGCAGCCAAGACCCAGGGAATGGCAATCAGCCCCAGCATTTT | CASSQDPGNGNQPQHF | TRBV4-1 | - | - | TRBJ1-5
TGTGCCAGCAGCCCCAAGACACAAATCCGGGGAAATGAGCAGTTCTTC | CASSPKTQIRGNEQFF | TRBV3-1/TRBV3-2 | few | - | TRBJ2-1
TGTGCCAGCAGCGTAGGGGGCCAGTCCAACACCGGGGAGCTGTTTTTT | CASSVGGQSNTGELFF | TRBV9 | - | - | TRBJ2-2
TGTGCCACCGGCGAGTCGGGGGGCGGCACAGATACGCAGTATTTT | CATGESGGGTDTQYF | TRBV24-1 | - | - | TRBJ2-3
TGTGCCAGCTCACCGAGAAGGGACAGGAGTAATGAAAAACTGTTTTTT | CASSPRRDRSNEKLFF | TRBV18 | - | TRBD1 | TRBJ1-4
TGCAGCGTTCCACAAGCGGCCCAACTCTACAATGAGCAGTTCTTC | CSVPQAAQLYNEQFF | TRBV29-1 | once | - | TRBJ2-1
TGTGCCAGCAGACGAATCGGGTTTAGCGGGGGGGCCGGGACCGGGGAGCTGTTTTTT | CASRRIGFSGGAGTGELFF | TRBV5-4 | once | TRBD2 | TRBJ2-2
TGTGCCAGCAGTTACTCCCTGACGGCTAGCGGATTCACAGATACGCAGTATTTT | CASSYSLTASGFTDTQYF | TRBV6-2/TRBV6-3 | - | TRBD2 | TRBJ2-3
TGTGCCAGCACGGAGTCTATGGGACAGGGAGGTGGGGCCAACGTCCTGACTTTC | CASTESMGQGGGANVLTF | TRBV28 | - | TRBD1 | TRBJ2-6
TGTGCCAGCAGCCAAGATGAGGGAGTTCTCACTGAAGCTTTCTTT | CASSQDEGVLTEAFF | TRBV3-1/TRBV3-2 | - | - | TRBJ1-1
TGCGCCAGCAGCCAAGAAGGTCAGGGTAACTATGGCTACACCTTC | CASSQEGQGNYGYTF | TRBV4-1 | few | - | TRBJ1-2
TGCGCCAGCAGTGAGCTCGCTAGCGGAGGCTGGTATTTT | CASSELASGGWYF | TRBV10-1 | - | TRBD2 | TRBJ2-3
TGTGCCTTGAGGGGAACCGGGACTCGGGAAAAACTGTTTTTT | CALRGTGTREKLFF | TRBV30 | - | - | TRBJ1-4
TGTGCCAGCAGCCGGGTGACAGGGACTTCTGGAAACACCATATATTTT | CASSRVTGTSGNTIYF | TRBV9 | - | TRBD1 | TRBJ1-3
TGCGCCAGCAGCCAAGATGAGGGAACCGGGGAGCTGTTTTTT | CASSQDEGTGELFF | TRBV4-3 | - | - | TRBJ2-2
TGTGCCAGCAGCCAAGATCAGGACAGGGGGCGTCTGTATGGCTACACCTTC | CASSQDQDRGRLYGYTF | TRBV4-2 | - | TRBD1 | TRBJ1-2
TGTGCCAGTATCCCTGGCGGGACAGGTGGAAACACCATATATTTT | CASIPGGTGGNTIYF | TRBV19 | - | TRBD1 | TRBJ1-3
TGTGCCAGCAGCCAGGGCAGGGGTGTCGGGGAGCTGTTTTTT | CASSQGRGVGELFF | TRBV3-1/TRBV3-2 | once | - | TRBJ2-2
TGTGCCAGCAGTTACTATACACCCGGGGCCGGGGAGCTGTTTTTT | CASSYYTPGAGELFF | TRBV6-2/TRBV6-3 | - | - | TRBJ2-2
TGTGCCAGCAGCTTCTTCCGGACAGCAAGTTTGGCCCTCCACTTT | CASSFFRTASLALHF | TRBV5-8 | - | - | TRBJ1-6
TGTGCCAGCAGCCAAATTCAGGGTCCTGAGCAGTTCTTC | CASSQIQGPEQFF | TRBV3-1/TRBV3-2 | - | - | TRBJ2-1
TGTGCCAGCAGGAAAGCGGGAGCCGGCACCGGGGAGCTGTTTTTT | CASRKAGAGTGELFF | TRBV7-2 | once | TRBD2 | TRBJ2-2
TGTGCCAGCACGGCAGGGGAAGCTTTCTTT | CASTAGEAFF | TRBV28 | - | - | TRBJ1-1
TGTGCCAGCAGCCAGCTCCCCACTATGACAGGTTTGAACACTGAAGCTTTCTTT | CASSQLPTMTGLNTEAFF | TRBV3-1/TRBV3-2 | - | - | TRBJ1-1
TGTGCCAGTAGTAGCCGGGATGATGATGGTTATACGCAGTATTTT | CASSSRDDDGYTQYF | TRBV19 | - | - | TRBJ2-3
TGTGCCAGCAGCCTCCGACGACAGGGGGCTTTCGCTGAAGCTTTCTTT | CASSLRRQGAFAEAFF | TRBV7-9 | - | TRBD1 | TRBJ1-1
TGTGCCAGCAGTCTCCAGCGGGGACTCTACAATGAGCAGTTCTTC | CASSLQRGLYNEQFF | TRBV28 | few | TRBD2 | TRBJ2-1
TGTGCCAGCAGTTTGGACCGGACAGGGTTGTACTTC | CASSLDRTGLYF | TRBV28 | - | TRBD1 | TRBJ2-5
TGTGCCAGCAGTGCCTATCCAGATACGCAGTATTTT | CASSAYPDTQYF | TRBV12-3/TRBV12-4 | - | - | TRBJ2-3
TGTGCCAGCAGGCCCCGGGACAGGCCGAACACCGGGGAGCTGTTTTTT | CASRPRDRPNTGELFF | TRBV2 | - | TRBD1 | TRBJ2-2